These 23 T cell receptor beta chains were all obtained from the same sample, sequenced in a study of blood T cell repertoires in COVID-19. The protocol was immunoSEQ multiplex PCR, while the TCRdb copy is restricted to in-frame clones and leaves out a portion. The repertoire holds 40,000 to 55,000 clones, 65% to 85% seen once, with over 15% in the top ten. The sequencing sample was made of peripheral blood. The receptors derive from a middle-aged man with acute or convalescent COVID-19.

The chain couples TRBV5-1 to TRBJ2-3, with D hard to call. Deletions cut 4 bases from V and 1 base from J, with 13 bases between. In germline, CDR1 is SGHRS, CDR2 YFSETQ. The CDR3 runs 15 residues. The CDR3 nucleotides read TGCGCCAGCAGCCCTGACTTGCCTGGCACAGATACGCAGTATTTT. It translates to CASSPDLPGTDTQYF.

The chain has TRBV10-3 and TRBJ2-1; maybe TRBD2 (5 bases). The CDR3 contains 9 residues. Germline loops: CDR1 ENHRY, CDR2 SYGVKD. V was shortened by 10 bases and J by 9 bases, with 7 bases between the two germline ends. The CDR3 is CATRGEQFF. The CDR3 DNA reads TGTGCCACTCGGGGTGAGCAGTTCTTC.

V gene TRBV19 combines with J gene TRBJ2-7, with a tentative D call TRBD2 (6 bases). This CDR3 comprises 13 residues. The V gene lost 5 bases and the J gene lost 3 bases, with 11 bases spanning the gap. CDR1 and CDR2 (germline): LNHDA, SQIVND (reference sequence). CDR3 in DNA: TGTGCCAGTAGTGCTCCGGAGGGCTACGAGCAGTACTTC. Translation gives CASSAPEGYEQYF.

V usage is TRBV10-3 and J usage is TRBJ1-2; D is unclear. This CDR3 spans 15 amino acids. From germline, CDR1 is ENHRY and CDR2 SYGVKD. V shed 6 bases and J shed 0 bases, with 14 bases lying between them. The DNA of the CDR3 is TGTGCCATCAGCCAGGTCGGGGATTCTAACTATGGCTACACCTTC. It specifies CAISQVGDSNYGYTF.

The rearrangement joins TRBV14 to TRBJ1-5, with TRBD1 as a possible D gene (6 bases). CDR1 is SGHDN and CDR2 is FVKESK in the germline V gene. The germline V and J ends were trimmed by 4 bases and 4 bases, with 11 bases remaining between them. The CDR3 has 14 residues. CDR3 nucleotide sequence: TGTGCCAGCAGCCTAACAGGGCTTAATCAGCCCCAGCATTTT. It encodes CASSLTGLNQPQHF.

The chain is built from TRBV2 and TRBJ2-1, with 12 bases fitting TRBD2. Germline V lookup: CDR1 SNHLY, CDR2 FYNNEI. The V gene end was trimmed by 5 bases and the J gene end by 9 bases; junction bases not matched to a gene: 5. This CDR3 is built from 14 residues. The CDR3 sequence is CASSRGLAGTEQFF. The DNA for the CDR3 is TGTGCCAGCAGTCGAGGACTAGCGGGAACTGAGCAGTTCTTC. Drawing the rest from reference TRBV2 and TRBJ2-1, the complete variable domain is EPEVTQTPSHQVTQMGQEVILRCVPISNHLYFYWYRQILGQKVEFLVSFYNNEISEKSEIFDDQFSVERPDGSNFTLKIRSTKLEDSAMYFCASSRGLAGTEQFFGPGTRLTVL.

The J gene is TRBJ2-5, the V gene TRBV3-1 (or the pseudogene TRBV3-2); TRBD2 matches 10 bases. J gave up 4 bases and V 3 bases, and 5 bases lay outside the gene matches. The CDR3 extends over 15 amino acids. Germline V lookup: CDR1 LGHDT, CDR2 YNNKEL (reference sequence). CDR3 region: CASSQVLAGRETQYF. CDR3 sequence (DNA): TGTGCCAGCAGCCAGGTACTAGCGGGACGAGAGACCCAGTACTTC.

The V and J genes are TRBV27 and TRBJ2-7; maybe TRBD1 (6 bases). The CDR3 has 14 residues. Trimming took 2 bases from V and 7 from J, leaving 15 bases between them. Germline V gene sequence: CDR1 MNHEY, CDR2 SMNVEV (reference sequence). CDR3 sequence (DNA): TGTGCCAGCAGTTTACGCAGGGGCACCATTGAGCAGTACTTC. This sequence encodes CASSLRRGTIEQYF.

The genes are TRBV2 and TRBJ1-5; 12 nucleotides align to TRBD1. Germline V lookup: CDR1 SNHLY, CDR2 FYNNEI. With 2 bases clipped from V and 6 bases from J, the junction kept 5 bases outside the gene matches. The CDR3 has 16 residues. The CDR3 here is CASSENWDRGRQPQHF. DNA for the CDR3: TGTGCCAGCAGTGAAAATTGGGACAGGGGGCGTCAGCCCCAGCATTTT.

This clone was seen more than once but under ten times. CDR3 in amino acids: CASSGTGTSNQPQHF. DNA for the CDR3: TGTGCCAGCAGCGGTACAGGGACCAGCAATCAGCCCCAGCATTTT. This chain connects TRBV7-9 to TRBJ1-5; weak D call: TRBD1 (6 bases). The CDR3 runs 15 residues. The germline CDR1 and CDR2 sequences are SEHNR and FQNEAQ (reference sequence). V dropped 5 bases and J dropped 1 base, with 12 bases sitting between them. Together with reference TRBV7-9 and TRBJ1-5, the CDR3 gives the full variable domain: DTGVSQNPRHKITKRGQNVTFRCDPISEHNRLYWYRQTLGQGPEFLTYFQNEAQLEKSRLLSDRFSAERPKGSFSTLEIQRTEQGDSAMYLCASSGTGTSNQPQHFGDGTRLSIL.

V gene TRBV6-1 combines with J gene TRBJ1-6; weak D call: TRBD1 (6 bases). CDR1 and CDR2 (germline): MNHNS, SASEGT. V lost 3 bases and J 14 bases, leaving 14 bases between the germline ends. The CDR3 extends over 13 amino acids. The CDR3 DNA follows: TGTGCCAGCAGTGAGGTTTCAGGGGATGCCCTCCACTTT. The encoded protein is CASSEVSGDALHF.

The chain employs TRBV12-3 or TRBV12-4 and TRBJ1-6, with D uncertain. V lost 4 bases, J lost 13 bases, and 14 bases lay in between. The CDR3 loop spans 13 amino acids. The CDR3 DNA sequence: TGTGCCAGCAGTTCCGTTAGGGAGGGCCCCCTCCACTTT. It is translated as CASSSVREGPLHF.

In its sample, this clone was seen once. The J gene is TRBJ2-2, the V gene TRBV2, with TRBD1 matching 8 bases. This CDR3 is built from 16 residues. V lost 5 bases, J lost 0 bases, and 5 bases stayed unmatched. Germline V gene data show CDR1 as SNHLY and CDR2 as FYNNEI. The CDR3 reads CASSLQGGPNTGELFF. The DNA for the CDR3 is TGTGCCAGCAGTCTACAGGGGGGCCCGAACACCGGGGAGCTGTTTTTT. Looking up the rest from reference TRBV2 and TRBJ2-2 gives the full variable domain: EPEVTQTPSHQVTQMGQEVILRCVPISNHLYFYWYRQILGQKVEFLVSFYNNEISEKSEIFDDQFSVERPDGSNFTLKIRSTKLEDSAMYFCASSLQGGPNTGELFFGEGSRLTVL.

V gene TRBV3-1 (or the pseudogene TRBV3-2) combines with J gene TRBJ2-3; unclear D gene. CDR1 and CDR2 (germline): LGHDT, YNNKEL (reference sequence). V was pared by 1 base and J by 1 base, with 12 bases between. This CDR3 is 16 amino acids long. CDR3 sequence: CASSQGRKIRTDTQYF. The DNA for the CDR3 is TGTGCCAGCAGCCAAGGGCGGAAGATCCGCACAGATACGCAGTATTTT.

This clone came up a few times. This chain joins TRBV6-5 and TRBJ2-5; TRBD2 matches 11 bases. This CDR3 is built from 15 residues. Germline-derived CDR1 and CDR2 are MNHEY and SVGAGI. V was pared by 6 bases and J by 4 bases, with 7 bases of the junction left unmatched. The CDR3 reads CASSDRGLAAETQYF. CDR3 DNA: TGTGCCAGCAGCGACCGGGGACTAGCGGCAGAGACCCAGTACTTC.

This clone was detected once. The J gene is TRBJ1-4, the V gene TRBV24-1, with 10 nucleotides matching TRBD1. Germline lookup yields CDR1 KGHDR and CDR2 SFDVKD. The length of the CDR3 is 13 residues. The junction had 3 bases not matched to a gene; V was cut back by 9 bases and J by 6 bases. In DNA form, the CDR3 reads TGTGCCACCTCGGGGACAGGGGATGAAAAACTGTTTTTT. Its protein is CATSGTGDEKLFF.

The V call is TRBV9, the J call TRBJ2-7; D call uncertain. The germline V gene has CDR1 SGDLS and CDR2 YYNGEE. The CDR3 covers 12 residues. V was shortened by 3 bases and J by 2 bases, with 6 bases between the two germline ends. CDR3 in DNA: TGTGCCAGCAGCGCTGGCCCCTACGAGCAGTACTTC. Its translation: CASSAGPYEQYF. Full variable domain (outside the CDR3, taken from reference TRBV9 and TRBJ2-7): DSGVTQTPKHLITATGQRVTLRCSPRSGDLSVYWYQQSLDQGLQFLIQYYNGEERAKGNILERFSAQQFPDLHSELNLSSLELGDSALYFCASSAGPYEQYFGPGTRLTVT.

The V gene is TRBV25-1, the J gene TRBJ1-1; TRBD1 might be the D (6 bases). V dropped 3 bases and J dropped 5 bases, with 16 bases sitting between them. Per the germline V gene, CDR1 is MGHDK and CDR2 is SYGVNS. The CDR3 is 15 amino acids. In DNA, the CDR3 is TGTGCCAGCAGTGATTCTAAAGGGGGGGGGACTGAAGCTTTCTTT. It yields the protein CASSDSKGGGTEAFF.

The V gene is TRBV6-5, the J gene TRBJ2-2, with 9 bases that match TRBD1. The CDR3 has 14 amino acids. Germline lookup yields CDR1 MNHEY and CDR2 SVGAGI. J gave up 6 bases and V 5 bases, and 4 bases lay outside the gene matches. The CDR3, as DNA: TGTGCCAGCAGTACAGGGGGCGGGTCCGGGGAGCTGTTTTTT. This translates into CASSTGGGSGELFF.

Only a few counts were recorded for this clone. The genes are TRBV5-4 and TRBJ2-3; 7 bases agree with TRBD1. The V and J ends lost 4 bases and 1 base, in that order; junction bases with no gene match: 3. Germline V gene sequence: CDR1 SGHNT, CDR2 YYREEE (reference sequence). The CDR3 consists of 14 residues. In nucleotides, the CDR3 is TGTGCCAGCAGCCCAGGACAGGGCACAGATACGCAGTATTTT. It codes for CASSPGQGTDTQYF.

The V call is TRBV7-9, the J call TRBJ1-5; D is undetermined. The V gene's germline CDR1 is SEHNR and CDR2 FQNEAQ (reference sequence). The V end lost 1 base, the J end lost 0 bases, and 13 bases lay between the germline ends. The length of the CDR3 is 17 residues. CDR3 nucleotide sequence: TGTGCCAGCAGCTTAGAGAGCTGGAGTACTAGCAATCAGCCCCAGCATTTT. Translated: CASSLESWSTSNQPQHF.

The chain employs TRBV5-1 and TRBJ2-1; 9 nucleotides match TRBD1. CDR1 SGHRS and CDR2 YFSETQ come from the germline V gene. The CDR3 contains 16 residues. Germline trimming cut 2 bases from V and 9 bases from J; bases unmatched to any gene: 12. The CDR3 spells CASSFSWDRALGEQFF. The CDR3 DNA follows: TGCGCCAGCAGCTTCTCGTGGGACAGGGCGCTAGGTGAGCAGTTCTTC.

The CDR3 here is CASSVRWEGLNYGYTF. The CDR3 region has the DNA TGTGCCAGCAGCGTACGGTGGGAGGGCCTCAACTATGGCTACACCTTC. The gene calls are TRBV9 and TRBJ1-2; D gene unclear. Germline CDR1 is SGDLS and CDR2 is YYNGEE. Trimming removed 1 base at V and 2 bases at J, with 15 bases between. This CDR3 comprises 16 residues. Variable domain in full (rest from reference TRBV9 and TRBJ1-2): DSGVTQTPKHLITATGQRVTLRCSPRSGDLSVYWYQQSLDQGLQFLIQYYNGEERAKGNILERFSAQQFPDLHSELNLSSLELGDSALYFCASSVRWEGLNYGYTFGSGTRLTVV.